A single sample gave rise to the 25 T cell receptor beta chains below, sequenced in a study of cytomegalovirus exposure and HLA in healthy donors (dated by TCRdb to the late 2010s). The library was obtained by the immunoSEQ multiplex PCR assay. Imported from immuneACCESS, the table was reduced by TCRdb to in-frame sequences with V and J called. These copies leave out some clones; in studies compared against another copy, an unresolved V gene accounts for under half, and the cause of the remainder is not known. The sample yields roughly 73,000 clones; 90% to 95% were counted once. Together, the top ten hold approximately 3.4% of the sample. The material sequenced was PBMCs. The receptors were gathered from a young man in good health and CMV-seronegative.

The table lists this clone with a count of one. The CDR3 loop reads CAITTSGEQYF. CDR3 DNA sequence: TGTGCCATCACCACTTCCGGCGAGCAGTACTTC. The chain couples TRBV10-3 to TRBJ2-7; D unclear. Trimming removed 7 bases from V and 6 bases from J, with 10 bases in between. The germline V gene has CDR1 ENHRY and CDR2 SYGVKD. The CDR3 runs 11 residues.

The chain joins TRBV5-1 to TRBJ2-2, with D maybe TRBD1 (6 bases). CDR3 size: 15 residues. In germline, CDR1 is SGHRS, CDR2 YFSETQ. The V gene lost 3 bases and the J gene lost 6 bases, with 15 bases spanning the gap. The DNA of the CDR3 is TGCGCCAGCAGCTCCCCGACAGGATCCGCCGGGGAGCTGTTTTTT. Amino acid sequence: CASSSPTGSAGELFF.

CDR3 region: CAISEGPNYGYTF. The CDR3 nucleotides read TGTGCCATCAGTGAGGGGCCTAACTATGGCTACACCTTC. The V gene is TRBV10-3, the J gene TRBJ1-2; no definite D call. The germline V gene has CDR1 ENHRY and CDR2 SYGVKD. Between the trimmed V and J ends, which lost 2 bases and 0 bases, there was a span of 4 bases. The CDR3 length is 13 residues.

This sequence joins TRBV30 and TRBJ1-1; a possible D gene is TRBD1 (6 bases). This CDR3 region has 14 residues. Germline CDR1 GTSNPN, CDR2 SVGIG (reference sequence). The V end was cut by 3 bases, the J end by 0 bases, with 11 bases between. CDR3 loop: CAWSPGTMNTEAFF. DNA for the CDR3: TGTGCCTGGAGCCCCGGGACAATGAACACTGAAGCTTTCTTT.

V usage is TRBV5-1 and J usage is TRBJ1-2; TRBD1 is a possible D gene (6 bases). CDR1 SGHRS and CDR2 YFSETQ come from the germline V gene. Trimming stripped 1 base from V and 7 bases from J, with 11 bases between. The CDR3 spans 13 residues. CDR3 loop: CASSLKVGAGYTF. The CDR3 nucleotides read TGCGCCAGCAGCTTGAAGGTGGGGGCTGGCTACACCTTC. The whole variable domain, remainder taken from reference TRBV5-1 and TRBJ1-2, is KAGVTQTPRYLIKTRGQQVTLSCSPISGHRSVSWYQQTPGQGLQFLFEYFSETQRNKGNFPGRFSGRQFSNSRSEMNVSTLELGDSALYLCASSLKVGAGYTFGSGTRLTVV.

CDR3 sequence: CASSVARNGELFF. The CDR3 coding sequence is TGTGCCAGCAGCGTAGCCAGAAACGGGGAGCTGTTTTTT. The rearrangement links TRBV9 to TRBJ2-2, with D unresolved. Trimming cost V 0 bases and J 7 bases, with 7 bases left between them. The CDR3 is made up of 13 amino acids. The V gene's germline CDR1 is SGDLS and CDR2 YYNGEE.

This chain connects TRBV7-6 to TRBJ2-1; 8 bases map to TRBD2. The V gene's germline CDR1 is SGHVS and CDR2 FNYEAQ. The CDR3 runs 16 residues. With V trimmed by 4 bases and J by 8 bases, 13 bases remained unmatched. The CDR3 loop reads CASSSTGTRSVHEQFF. The CDR3 DNA reads TGTGCCAGCAGCTCGACCGGGACTAGGAGTGTACATGAGCAGTTCTTC.

V gene TRBV27 combines with J gene TRBJ2-7, with 8 bases identical to TRBD2. This CDR3 is built from 16 residues. V was clipped by 5 bases and J by 6 bases; unmatched bases: 15. Germline V gene sequence: CDR1 MNHEY, CDR2 SMNVEV (reference sequence). The CDR3 is CASSRGGDLGLGEQYF. The CDR3 DNA sequence: TGTGCCAGCAGTCGGGGGGGGGATCTGGGCCTGGGCGAGCAGTACTTC.

The V and J genes are TRBV27 and TRBJ2-1; TRBD2 might be the D (5 bases). The V end was cut by 6 bases, the J end by 5 bases, with 11 bases between. The germline V gene has CDR1 MNHEY and CDR2 SMNVEV (reference sequence). This CDR3 has 13 residues. The CDR3 bases are TGTGCCAGCAGCCGGGGTTTAGACAATGAGCAGTTCTTC. Translating it yields CASSRGLDNEQFF.

J is TRBJ1-4 and V is TRBV19; TRBD1 agrees at 7 bases. V lost 5 bases and J lost 1; bases outside the gene matches: 7. The CDR3 runs 16 residues. CDR1 LNHDA and CDR2 SQIVND come from the germline V gene (reference sequence). The CDR3 loop reads CASSGGTVVTNEKLFF. The CDR3 DNA reads TGTGCCAGTAGTGGTGGGACAGTCGTAACTAATGAAAAACTGTTTTTT.

The chain uses TRBV7-9 and TRBJ2-5; D ambiguous. The CDR3 contains 15 residues. Trimming removed 5 bases from V and 5 bases from J, with 18 bases in between. The V gene's germline CDR1 is SEHNR and CDR2 FQNEAQ (reference sequence). In nucleotides, the CDR3 is TGTGCCAGCAGCCCCCTCATAGAAGCAGCGGAGACCCAGTACTTC. Translating gives CASSPLIEAAETQYF.

There are a few counts of this clone. The chain has TRBV6-5 and TRBJ2-7; D is perhaps TRBD2 (6 bases). The V gene's germline CDR1 is MNHEY and CDR2 SVGAGI. Between the trimmed V and J ends, which lost 0 bases and 3 bases, there was a span of 12 bases. CDR3 size: 15 residues. The CDR3 region is CASSYSGGPHYEQYF. CDR3 coding DNA: TGTGCCAGCAGTTACTCGGGAGGACCCCACTACGAGCAGTACTTC.

The J gene is TRBJ2-7, the V gene TRBV2, with D possibly matching TRBD2 (5 bases). CDR1 is SNHLY, CDR2 FYNNEI, per germline. Trimming took 4 bases from V and 0 from J, leaving 10 bases between them. This CDR3 spans 14 amino acids. The CDR3 reads CASSGGRNSYEQYF. Here the CDR3 DNA reads TGTGCCAGCAGTGGCGGGCGGAACTCCTACGAGCAGTACTTC. The variable domain in full, with the rest retrieved from reference TRBV2 and TRBJ2-7, is EPEVTQTPSHQVTQMGQEVILRCVPISNHLYFYWYRQILGQKVEFLVSFYNNEISEKSEIFDDQFSVERPDGSNFTLKIRSTKLEDSAMYFCASSGGRNSYEQYFGPGTRLTVT.

The V call is TRBV7-2, the J call TRBJ1-5, with 7 bases matching TRBD1. CDR3 length: 16 residues. Germline V gives CDR1 SGHTA, CDR2 FQGNSA. The J segment lost 4 bases and the V segment lost 2 bases, leaving 8 bases of the junction unmatched. In nucleotides, the CDR3 is TGTGCCAGCAGCTTATATGCTCCAGGGGGGAATCAGCCCCAGCATTTT. This gives the protein CASSLYAPGGNQPQHF.

This chain links TRBV2 with TRBJ2-7; TRBD1 is a possible D gene (6 bases). CDR3 size: 15 residues. The V gene lost 5 bases and the J gene lost 2 bases, with 16 bases spanning the gap. Per germline, CDR1 SNHLY and CDR2 FYNNEI. In nucleotides, the CDR3 is TGTGCCAGCAGTCCAGACAGGCCGGTAGCCTACGAGCAGTACTTC. This gives the protein CASSPDRPVAYEQYF.

This chain links TRBV27 with TRBJ1-1; D may be TRBD1 (6 bases). Trimming cost V 6 bases and J 4 bases, with 18 bases left between them. The V gene's germline CDR1 is MNHEY and CDR2 SMNVEV (reference sequence). The CDR3 spans 15 residues. DNA for the CDR3: TGTGCCAGCAGAAGGGGAACAGGGACGGGCACTGAAGCTTTCTTT. Translation gives CASRRGTGTGTEAFF.

This chain links TRBV4-1 with TRBJ1-4, with 7 bases identical to TRBD1. CDR1 is MGHRA and CDR2 is YSYEKL in the germline V gene. V shed 4 bases, J shed 6 bases, and the junction held 8 bases outside the gene matches. This CDR3 spans 15 amino acids. CDR3 nucleotides: TGCGCCAGCAGCCTTGGTGGGACAGCGGATGAAAAACTGTTTTTT. It encodes CASSLGGTADEKLFF.

The chain joins TRBV2 to TRBJ2-5; the match to TRBD2 covers 11 bases. Germline CDR1 SNHLY, CDR2 FYNNEI. The CDR3 runs to 17 residues. V shed 2 bases, J shed 1 base, and the junction held 6 bases outside the gene matches. The CDR3 here is CASSEIWLAGGQETQYF. The CDR3 DNA is TGTGCCAGCAGTGAAATCTGGCTAGCGGGGGGCCAAGAGACCCAGTACTTC.

The V call is TRBV19, the J call TRBJ1-1; TRBD1 might be the D (5 bases). Looked up from germline, CDR1 is LNHDA and CDR2 is SQIVND (reference sequence). V was clipped by 5 bases and J by 4 bases, with 11 bases between them. The CDR3 runs to 13 residues. The CDR3 DNA sequence: TGTGCCAGTAGTTTTGGGACTGCCACTGAAGCTTTCTTT. Residues: CASSFGTATEAFF.

The rearrangement uses TRBV27 and TRBJ2-7; D not resolved. Deletions cut 3 bases from V and 3 bases from J, with 9 bases between. In germline, CDR1 is MNHEY, CDR2 SMNVEV (reference sequence). The CDR3 covers 13 residues. The DNA of the CDR3 is TGTGCCAGCAGTTTTTCTAATCACTACGAGCAGTACTTC. Translation gives CASSFSNHYEQYF.

The chain links TRBV21-1 to TRBJ1-5. TRBV21-1 represents a pseudogene. The CDR3 extends over 17 amino acids. CDR3 region: CASSKAKRDKSNQPQHF. In DNA form, the CDR3 reads TGTGCCAGCAGCAAAGCGAAGCGGGACAAGTCCAATCAGCCCCAGCATTTT.

Here the CDR3 reads CSVEGGESATNEKLFF. The CDR3 coding sequence is TGCAGCGTTGAAGGGGGGGAGTCCGCAACTAATGAAAAACTGTTTTTT. This chain joins TRBV29-1 and TRBJ1-4; D possibly corresponds to TRBD1 (5 bases). The CDR3 runs 16 residues. Germline loops: CDR1 SQVTM, CDR2 ANQGSEA. The ends were cut back, 1 base at V and 0 bases at J, with 12 bases in the middle. Full variable domain (rest looked up from reference TRBV29-1 and TRBJ1-4): SAVISQKPSRDICQRGTSLTIQCQVDSQVTMMFWYRQQPGQSLTLIATANQGSEATYESGFVIDKFPISRPNLTFSTLTVSNMSPEDSSIYLCSVEGGESATNEKLFFGSGTQLSVL.

V gene TRBV5-1 combines with J gene TRBJ2-3; the D gene is possibly TRBD1 (6 bases). Germline CDR1 is SGHRS and CDR2 is YFSETQ. V lost 3 bases to trimming and J lost 1 base, with 15 bases between them. This CDR3 comprises 16 residues. The CDR3 bases are TGCGCCAGCAGCTGGGAACCGGGACAAGGCACAGATACGCAGTATTTT. Amino acid sequence: CASSWEPGQGTDTQYF.

The rearrangement joins TRBV7-8 to TRBJ2-7, with D unclear. V lost 5 bases and J 3 bases, leaving 14 bases between the germline ends. This CDR3 has 14 residues. In germline, CDR1 is SGHVS, CDR2 FQNEAQ. CDR3 DNA sequence: TGTGCCAGCAGCCCTCGTGGGCAGATCTACGAGCAGTACTTC. This encodes CASSPRGQIYEQYF.

The gene calls are TRBV5-1 and TRBJ1-4, with D perhaps TRBD1 (6 bases). CDR1 and CDR2 from the germline V gene are SGHRS and YFSETQ. Deletions cut 2 bases from V and 0 bases from J, with 14 bases between. This CDR3 contains 17 residues. Here the CDR3 DNA reads TGCGCCAGCAGCTTAACTCTACAGGGACCAACTAATGAAAAACTGTTTTTT. It yields the protein CASSLTLQGPTNEKLFF.